The 11 T cell receptor beta chains presented below share a single source sample, sequenced in a study of blood T cells in healthy people across ages. The use of a sample-barcoded 5' primer and a J-beta primer mix characterized a second PCR of roughly 6 to 11 cycles. TCRdb recomputed calls from the 5' RACE reads with MiXCR, one row per CDR3 protein. The sample yields 500,000 to 600,000 distinct CDR3 sequences, 27% seen once. The specimen was blood. These receptors were collected from an older woman in good health.

The rearrangement links TRBV7-9 to TRBJ2-2, with a possible D match to TRBD1 (5 bases). Between the trimmed V and J ends, which lost 5 bases and 4 bases, there was a span of 14 bases. CDR1 and CDR2 from the germline V gene are SEHNR and FQNEAQ (reference sequence). The CDR3 runs to 15 residues. The CDR3 DNA reads TGTGCCAGCAGCCGACCGACAGTCCTCACCGGGGAGCTGTTTTTT. Its translation: CASSRPTVLTGELFF.

This clonotype has more than one count but fewer than ten. The chain is built from TRBV4-3 and TRBJ1-4, with TRBD1 matching over 12 bases. The germline CDR1 and CDR2 sequences are LGHNA and YSLEER. The CDR3 runs to 15 residues. The junction had 3 bases not matched to a gene; V was cut back by 0 bases and J by 10 bases. CDR3 region: CASSQEGQGAGKLFF. The CDR3 DNA is TGCGCCAGCAGCCAAGAGGGACAGGGGGCGGGAAAACTGTTTTTT.

In nucleotides, the CDR3 is TGTGCCAGCAGCTTAGGGGTTCAGGCGCAGTATTTT. This encodes CASSLGVQAQYF. The chain employs TRBV7-2 and TRBJ2-3; D is ambiguous. Trimming removed 1 base from V and 10 bases from J, with 9 bases in between. The CDR3 runs to 12 residues. The germline V gene encodes CDR1 SGHTA and CDR2 FQGNSA.

This clonotype was observed a handful of times. The V call is TRBV6-6, the J call TRBJ1-3; 9 positions agree with TRBD1. Germline loops: CDR1 MNHNY, CDR2 SVGAGI (reference sequence). The CDR3 is 16 amino acids. Trimming removed 5 bases from V and 2 bases from J; junction bases left unmatched: 7. In DNA, the CDR3 is TGTGCCAGCAGTGGTTCCGGGACAGGGACTGGAAACACCATATATTTT. Its translation: CASSGSGTGTGNTIYF.

This rearrangement joins TRBV7-2 to TRBJ2-3, with 15 bases fitting TRBD2. Unmatched junction bases numbered 9, after V lost 2 bases and J lost 3 bases. The germline V gene encodes CDR1 SGHTA and CDR2 FQGNSA. The CDR3 sequence is 19 residues long. Here the CDR3 reads CASSLRGLAGGLGTDTQYF. As DNA, the CDR3 is TGTGCCAGCAGCTTACGAGGACTAGCGGGGGGGCTAGGGACAGATACGCAGTATTTT. Using reference TRBV7-2 and TRBJ2-3 for the parts outside the CDR3, the full variable domain is GAGVSQSPSNKVTEKGKDVELRCDPISGHTALYWYRQSLGQGLEFLIYFQGNSAPDKSGLPSDRFSAERTGGSVSTLTIQRTQQEDSAVYLCASSLRGLAGGLGTDTQYFGPGTRLTVL.

This clonotype was detected only a few times. J is TRBJ2-7 and V is TRBV20-1, with 7 nucleotides matching TRBD1. Trimming took 5 bases from V and 2 from J; bases not matched to a gene: 9. There are 14 residues in the CDR3. CDR1 is DFQATT and CDR2 is SNEGSKA in the germline V gene (reference sequence). CDR3 nucleotide sequence: TGCAGTGCTTCCGACAGGGTAAATCCCTACGAGCAGTACTTC. Translating gives CSASDRVNPYEQYF.

The chain couples TRBV18 to TRBJ2-7; 7 bases are a match to TRBD2. Germline V gene lookup returns CDR1 KGHSH and CDR2 LQKENI. The CDR3 extends over 14 amino acids. Unmatched junction bases numbered 5, after V lost 2 bases and J lost 4 bases. CDR3: CASSPGREGYEQYF. In DNA form, the CDR3 reads TGTGCCAGCTCACCAGGGAGGGAAGGATACGAGCAGTACTTC.

The sample holds a few counts of this clonotype. This chain joins TRBV20-1 and TRBJ2-4; 8 bases map to TRBD2. This CDR3 region has 15 residues. The germline gives CDR1 DFQATT, CDR2 SNEGSKA (reference sequence). With 6 bases clipped from V and 6 bases from J, the junction kept 13 bases outside the gene matches. CDR3 residues: CSARSRGGGINIQYF. The CDR3 DNA follows: TGCAGTGCCCGATCTAGGGGCGGGGGGATAAACATTCAGTACTTC.

This rearrangement joins TRBV29-1 to TRBJ2-5; 9 nucleotides match TRBD1. This CDR3 is built from 15 residues. The V gene end was trimmed by 4 bases and the J gene end by 3 bases; junction bases not matched to a gene: 9. Germline V lookup: CDR1 SQVTM, CDR2 ANQGSEA. The CDR3 DNA reads as TGCAGCGTTGCTCTCGGGACAGGGTATGAAGAGACCCAGTACTTC. Translating gives CSVALGTGYEETQYF.

This clonotype was seen only a few times. The V call is TRBV7-9, the J call TRBJ1-1, with D unclear. CDR1 SEHNR and CDR2 FQNEAQ come from the germline V gene (reference sequence). This CDR3 has 15 amino acids. Deletions cut 5 bases from V and 1 base from J, with 14 bases between. CDR3 amino acids: CASSPRRQKNTEAFF. In DNA form, the CDR3 reads TGTGCCAGCAGCCCTAGAAGACAAAAGAACACTGAAGCTTTCTTT.

A few counts support this clonotype. This sequence joins TRBV6-2 or TRBV6-3 and TRBJ2-6, with D possibly matching TRBD1 (6 bases). The ends were cut back, 4 bases at V and 4 bases at J, with 11 bases in the middle. Germline V gene data show CDR1 as MNHEY and CDR2 as SVGEGT. The CDR3 runs to 15 residues. Written as DNA, the CDR3 is TGTGCCAGCAGTTTCTCAGGGGCCGGGGCCAACGTCCTGACTTTC. This codes for CASSFSGAGANVLTF.